This TCR beta chain was documented in a study of cytomegalovirus exposure and HLA in healthy donors. It was with 60 Vbeta and 13 Jbeta primers that the PCR ran. The method was immunoSEQ multiplex PCR; TCRdb's version includes in-frame clones alone and lacks a portion of them. The table lists fewer than 250,000 clones, 65% to 80% of them singletons. Unmatched junction bases numbered 4, after V lost 6 bases and J lost 1 base. The CDR3 has 14 amino acids. Germline V gene lookup returns CDR1 KGHSH and CDR2 LQKENI. This TCR came from a girl aged 2 to 9 in good health and CMV-seronegative. The sequenced sample was PBMCs. The V gene is TRBV18, the J gene TRBJ2-7; 9 nucleotides line up with TRBD1. In nucleotides, the CDR3 is TGTGCCAGCTCCCCCGGGACAGGGTCCTACGAGCAGTACTTC. Translation gives CASSPGTGSYEQYF. Full variable domain (rest looked up from reference TRBV18 and TRBJ2-7): NAGVMQNPRHLVRRRGQEARLRCSPMKGHSHVYWYRQLPEEGLKFMVYLQKENIIDESGMPKERFSAEFPKEGPSILRIQQVVRGDSAAYFCASSPGTGSYEQYFGPGTRLTVT.